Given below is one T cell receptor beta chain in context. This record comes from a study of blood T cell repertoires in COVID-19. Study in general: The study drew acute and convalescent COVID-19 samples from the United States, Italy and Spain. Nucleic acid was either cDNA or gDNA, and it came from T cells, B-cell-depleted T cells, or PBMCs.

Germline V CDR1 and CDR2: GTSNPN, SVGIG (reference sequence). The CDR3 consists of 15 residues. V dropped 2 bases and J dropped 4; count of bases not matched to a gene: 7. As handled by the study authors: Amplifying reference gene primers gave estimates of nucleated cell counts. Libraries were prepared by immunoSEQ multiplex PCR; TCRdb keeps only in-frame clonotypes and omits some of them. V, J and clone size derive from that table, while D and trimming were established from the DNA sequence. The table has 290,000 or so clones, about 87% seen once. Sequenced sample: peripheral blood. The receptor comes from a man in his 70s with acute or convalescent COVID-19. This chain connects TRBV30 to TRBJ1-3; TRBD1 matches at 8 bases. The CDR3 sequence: CAWSMTGAAGNTIYF. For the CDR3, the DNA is TGTGCCTGGAGTATGACAGGGGCCGCCGGAAACACCATATATTTT. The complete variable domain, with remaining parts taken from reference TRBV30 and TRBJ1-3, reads SQTIHQWPATLVQPVGSPLSLECTVEGTSNPNLYWYRQAAGRGLQLLFYSVGIGQISSEVPQNLSASRPQDRQFILSSKKLLLSDSGFYLCAWSMTGAAGNTIYFGEGSWLTVV.